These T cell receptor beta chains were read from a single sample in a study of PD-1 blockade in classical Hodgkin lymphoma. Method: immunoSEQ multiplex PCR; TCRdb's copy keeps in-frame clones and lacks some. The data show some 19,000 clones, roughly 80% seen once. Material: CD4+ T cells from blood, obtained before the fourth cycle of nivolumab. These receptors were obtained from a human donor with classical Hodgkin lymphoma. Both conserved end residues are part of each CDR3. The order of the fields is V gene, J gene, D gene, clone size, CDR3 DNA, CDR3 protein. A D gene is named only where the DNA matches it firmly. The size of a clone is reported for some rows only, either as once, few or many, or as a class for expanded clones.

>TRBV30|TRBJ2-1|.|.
TGTGCCTGGAGTGTACCCCCGGGTGGGCAGTTCTTC
CAWSVPPGGQFF
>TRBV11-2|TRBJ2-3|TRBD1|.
TGTGCCAGCAGTCAGACAGGGTCTAGCACAGATACGCAGTATTTT
CASSQTGSSTDTQYF
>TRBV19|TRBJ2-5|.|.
TGTGCCAGTAGTATGTCCCGGGACAACCAAGAGACCCAGTACTTC
CASSMSRDNQETQYF
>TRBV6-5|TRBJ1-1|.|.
TGTGCCAGCAGTTACGTGGCAGGGCATTGGAACACTGAAGCTTTCTTT
CASSYVAGHWNTEAFF
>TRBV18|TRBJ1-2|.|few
TGTGCCAGCTCACCAGGAGGGATCTATGGCTACACCTTC
CASSPGGIYGYTF
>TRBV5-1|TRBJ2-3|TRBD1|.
TGCGCCAGCAGCCCCGGACAGGGTTTTTGGGTGGGCACAGATACGCAGTATTTT
CASSPGQGFWVGTDTQYF
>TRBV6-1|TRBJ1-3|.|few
TGTGCCAGCAGTGACGGTTTAGACCCTATCGCCCATTTT
CASSDGLDPIAHF
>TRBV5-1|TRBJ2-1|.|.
TGCGCCAGCAGCTTGTTACCGAGCTCCTACAATGAGCAGTTCTTC
CASSLLPSSYNEQFF
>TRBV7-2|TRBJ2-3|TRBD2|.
TGTGCCAGCAGCTTAGCAAGAGCGGGGGGGCGATATACGCAGTATTTT
CASSLARAGGRYTQYF
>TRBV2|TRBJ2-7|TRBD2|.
TGTGCCAGCAGTGGAAGTTGGGGAGGGACTAGCGGGACACCCTACGAGCAGTACTTC
CASSGSWGGTSGTPYEQYF
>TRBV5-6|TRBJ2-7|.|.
TGTGCCAGCATCGGGGGGCCGGGGGACTACGAGCAGTACTTC
CASIGGPGDYEQYF
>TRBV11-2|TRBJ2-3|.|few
TGTGCCAGCAGCTCCTATCTAGTAGTCAGGACAGATACGCAGTATTTT
CASSSYLVVRTDTQYF
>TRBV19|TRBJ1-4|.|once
TGTGCCAGTACCCCGTCCGGGTCCTTAAATGAAAAACTGTTTTTT
CASTPSGSLNEKLFF
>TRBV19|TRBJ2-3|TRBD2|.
TGTGCCAGTAGTATCTCCGGACTAGCGGGGGGCACAGATACGCAGTATTTT
CASSISGLAGGTDTQYF
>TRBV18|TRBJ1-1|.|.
TGTGCCAGCTCACCCGGTCGTCTCGACGGCGGCGGTAGCGCTGAAGCTTTCTTT
CASSPGRLDGGGSAEAFF
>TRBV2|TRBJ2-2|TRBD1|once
TGTGCCAGCAGAAGGGACAGGGCGGCCGGGGAGCTGTTTTTT
CASRRDRAAGELFF
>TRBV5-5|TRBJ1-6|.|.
TGTGCCAGCACCCTTTTTGGGGGGAATTCACCCCTCCACTTT
CASTLFGGNSPLHF
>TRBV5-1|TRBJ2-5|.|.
TGCGCCAGCAGCTTGGGTGCGGGCCCCAAGCGGGAGACCCAGTACTTC
CASSLGAGPKRETQYF
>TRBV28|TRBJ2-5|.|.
TGTGCCAGCAGTCCTCCGGGACTCCCACGAGAGACCCAGTACTTC
CASSPPGLPRETQYF
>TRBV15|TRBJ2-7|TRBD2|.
TGTGCCACCGCCCCCCCATGGGGACGGGGGGAGGGGGAGCAGTACTTC
CATAPPWGRGEGEQYF
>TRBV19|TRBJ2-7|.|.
TGTGCCAGTAGTAATCGGGACGGGCTACCCGAGCAGTACTTC
CASSNRDGLPEQYF
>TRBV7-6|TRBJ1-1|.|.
TGTGCCAGCAGCCATAAACAGGGAGGAACTGAAGCTTTCTTT
CASSHKQGGTEAFF
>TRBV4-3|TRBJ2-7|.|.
TGCGCCAGCAGCCAAGATAGAAGCGACTACGAGCAGTACTTC
CASSQDRSDYEQYF
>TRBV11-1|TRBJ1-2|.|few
TGTGCCAGCAGCTCACAGCTCTATGGCTACACCTTC
CASSSQLYGYTF
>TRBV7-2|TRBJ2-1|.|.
TGTGCCAGCAGCTTAGAGGCGGGTGGTGTCAATGAGCAGTTCTTC
CASSLEAGGVNEQFF
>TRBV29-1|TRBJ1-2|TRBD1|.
TGCAGCGTCACCGGGGGACAGGGGGCCCCCTTCTATGGCTACACCTTC
CSVTGGQGAPFYGYTF
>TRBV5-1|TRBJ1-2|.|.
TGCGCCAGCAGCGGGGACACCTATGGCTACACCTTC
CASSGDTYGYTF
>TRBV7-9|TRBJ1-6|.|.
TGTGCCAGCAGCTTCTACTCCTATAATTCACCCCTCCACTTT
CASSFYSYNSPLHF
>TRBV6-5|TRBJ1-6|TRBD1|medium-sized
TGTGCCAGCAGTTACGGGACAGCCTATAATTCACCCCTCCACTTT
CASSYGTAYNSPLHF
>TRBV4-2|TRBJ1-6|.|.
TGTGCCAGCAGCTTAGGAGCAGGCTTCTATAATTCACCCCTCCACTTT
CASSLGAGFYNSPLHF
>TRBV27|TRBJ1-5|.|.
TGTGCCAGCGGGGATGGGGCCCTAAGAAGCAATCAGCCCCAGCATTTT
CASGDGALRSNQPQHF
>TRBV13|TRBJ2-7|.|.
TGTGCCAGCAGCTTAACTAGGAAGGACCGCTACGAGCAGTACTTC
CASSLTRKDRYEQYF
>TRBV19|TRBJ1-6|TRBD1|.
TGTGCCAGTAGCACGGGACAGTTTAATTCACCCCTCCACTTT
CASSTGQFNSPLHF
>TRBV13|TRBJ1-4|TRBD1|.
TGTGCCAGCAGCTCCCTCCGGGACAGCCCGTATGAAAAACTGTTTTTT
CASSSLRDSPYEKLFF
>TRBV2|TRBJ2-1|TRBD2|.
TGTGCCAGCAGTCCGGGACTAGCGGGGGGGCGGTTCTTC
CASSPGLAGGRFF
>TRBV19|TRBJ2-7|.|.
TGTGCCAGTACCCCCACCGGAAGGAGCTCCTACGAGCAGTACTTC
CASTPTGRSSYEQYF
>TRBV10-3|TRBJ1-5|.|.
TGTGCCATCAGTGAGTCGGGGGGCCCTAATCAGCCCCAGCATTTT
CAISESGGPNQPQHF
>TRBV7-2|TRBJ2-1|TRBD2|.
TGTGCCAGCAGCCTTAGCGGGTACTCCTACAATGAGCAGTTCTTC
CASSLSGYSYNEQFF
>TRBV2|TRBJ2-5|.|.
TGTGCCAGCAGTGAGACTAGTCCGGGGACCCAGTACTTC
CASSETSPGTQYF
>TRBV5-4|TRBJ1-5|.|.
TGTGCCAGCAGCCTCGCAGACAGTCTTAGCAATCAGCCCCAGCATTTT
CASSLADSLSNQPQHF
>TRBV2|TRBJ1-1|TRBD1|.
TGTGCCAGCAGTCAGGGGGGGAACACTGAAGCTTTCTTT
CASSQGGNTEAFF
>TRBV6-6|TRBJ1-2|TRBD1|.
TGTGCCAGCAGTTCCCACGACAGGGGGGATGGCTACACCTTC
CASSSHDRGDGYTF
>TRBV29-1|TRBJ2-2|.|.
TGCAGCGTTGTAGGGGTGCCGAACACCGGGGAGCTGTTTTTT
CSVVGVPNTGELFF
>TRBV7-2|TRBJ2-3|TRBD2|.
TGTGCCAGCAGCCCCCGACTAGCGGGCACAGATACGCAGTATTTT
CASSPRLAGTDTQYF
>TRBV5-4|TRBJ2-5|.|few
TGTGCCAGCAGTCAAGGACAGCAAGAGACCCAGTACTTC
CASSQGQQETQYF